A selection of T cell receptor beta chains follows, all from one sample in a study of T-cell reconstitution after alpha-beta-depleted transplantation in children. Using its own MiXCR run on the PCR reads, TCRdb lists one record per CDR3 protein. The sample lists 440,000 or so distinct CDR3 sequences, around two fifths occurring once. The sequencing used PBMCs, collected before TCRalphabeta/CD19-depleted stem cell transplant. Receptors were obtained from a girl aged 2-15 years with aplastic anemia, due to receive a stem cell transplant. Each CDR3 is given with its conserved first and last residue. Each record gives: J gene, clone size, V gene, D gene, CDR3 protein, CDR3 DNA. A D gene is named only where the DNA matches it firmly. Where a row states a size, it is once, few, many or the class of an expanded clone; other rows omit it.

>TRBJ2-1|-|TRBV10-3|-
CAISESYSKVSNEQFF
TGTGCCATCAGTGAGTCGTACTCGAAAGTAAGCAATGAGCAGTTCTTC
>TRBJ2-1|-|TRBV11-2|TRBD1
CASSLDPQGVNNEQFF
TGTGCCAGCAGCTTAGATCCGCAGGGGGTAAACAATGAGCAGTTCTTC
>TRBJ1-2|-|TRBV15|TRBD1
CATSRSQGANYGYTF
TGTGCCACCAGCAGGAGCCAGGGGGCTAACTATGGCTACACCTTC
>TRBJ2-1|-|TRBV11-2|-
CASSLAHNEQFF
TGTGCCAGCAGCTTAGCTCACAATGAGCAGTTCTTC
>TRBJ2-4|many|TRBV28|TRBD2
CASSFGGAKNIQYF
TGTGCCAGCAGTTTCGGGGGGGCCAAAAACATTCAGTACTTC
>TRBJ2-5|-|TRBV11-2|TRBD1
CASSPRPDREETQYF
TGTGCCAGCAGCCCCCGCCCGGACAGGGAAGAGACCCAGTACTTC
>TRBJ2-1|-|TRBV6-5|-
CASSYSRDYEQFF
TGTGCCAGCAGTTACTCGAGGGATTACGAGCAGTTCTTC
>TRBJ2-1|-|TRBV14|-
CASSQNVAYNEQFF
TGTGCCAGCAGCCAGAACGTAGCCTACAATGAGCAGTTCTTC
>TRBJ2-1|-|TRBV4-2|-
CASSLTTLGDEQFF
TGTGCCAGCAGCCTGACTACTCTAGGGGATGAGCAGTTCTTC
>TRBJ2-1|-|TRBV5-5|-
CASLTSLDEQFF
TGTGCCAGCCTTACTAGTTTGGATGAGCAGTTCTTC
>TRBJ2-5|-|TRBV5-1|TRBD2
CASSGGLAGDGETQYF
TGCGCCAGCAGCGGGGGACTAGCGGGAGACGGAGAGACCCAGTACTTC
>TRBJ2-7|-|TRBV7-2|-
CASSQPAGAEHNYEQYF
TGTGCCAGCAGCCAACCTGCAGGGGCCGAACATAATTACGAGCAGTACTTC
>TRBJ2-7|-|TRBV5-1|-
CASSQVTYYEQYF
TGCGCCAGCAGCCAGGTGACTTACTACGAGCAGTACTTC
>TRBJ2-7|-|TRBV11-2|-
CANSSRTGELLPASYEQYF
TGTGCCAACAGCTCCAGGACCGGGGAGCTTCTACCCGCATCCTACGAGCAGTACTTC
>TRBJ2-5|-|TRBV10-2|TRBD2
CASNPSGRARQETQYF
TGCGCCAGCAATCCTAGCGGGAGGGCTAGGCAAGAGACCCAGTACTTC
>TRBJ1-4|-|TRBV7-2|-
CASSLFPNEKLLF
TGTGCCAGCAGCCTTTTCCCTAATGAAAAACTGCTTTTT
>TRBJ2-2|many|TRBV5-1|-
CASRPSEVTGELFF
TGCGCCAGCAGGCCTAGCGAGGTCACCGGGGAGCTGTTTTTT
>TRBJ2-5|-|TRBV20-1|TRBD1
CSARREPGQGPRATQYF
TGCAGTGCTAGAAGGGAACCGGGACAGGGACCCCGCGCGACCCAGTACTTC
>TRBJ2-1|-|TRBV19|TRBD2
CASSIQAGPYNEQFF
TGTGCCAGTAGTATTCAAGCGGGGCCCTACAATGAGCAGTTCTTC
>TRBJ1-1|-|TRBV13|TRBD1
CASSPGGTGGNTEAFF
TGTGCCAGCAGCCCAGGGGGGACAGGGGGGAACACTGAAGCTTTCTTT
>TRBJ2-1|many|TRBV5-1|-
CASSLGESSYNEQFF
TGCGCCAGCAGCTTGGGGGAGAGCTCCTACAATGAGCAGTTCTTC
>TRBJ2-5|many|TRBV20-1|-
CSAFWAGETQYF
TGCAGTGCCTTTTGGGCGGGGGAGACCCAGTACTTC
>TRBJ2-7|-|TRBV20-1|TRBD2
CSARTSGLGYEQYF
TGCAGTGCCAGGACTAGCGGGCTCGGCTACGAGCAGTACTTC